The 5 T cell receptor beta chains in this list originate from one sample, sequenced in a study of blood T cell repertoires in COVID-19. Produced via immunoSEQ multiplex PCR; TCRdb's table is partial and in-frame only. Of some 200,000 clones in the sample, 84% were seen once. Input material: peripheral blood. These receptors were obtained from an elderly woman with COVID-19, enrolled during active disease.

This clone was seen a few times. The chain uses TRBV5-1 and TRBJ2-7; 7 bases align to TRBD2. This CDR3 has 15 amino acids. The germline V gene has CDR1 SGHRS and CDR2 YFSETQ. V lost 1 base, J lost 6 bases, and 10 bases stayed unmatched. CDR3 DNA sequence: TGCGCCAGCAGCTTGTTTGGGGGGGAACCAGGCGAGCAGTACTTC. This gives the protein CASSLFGGEPGEQYF.

This CDR3 reads CASSLRSGNEQFF. CDR3 DNA: TGTGCCAGCAGTTTACGATCCGGCAATGAGCAGTTCTTC. This rearrangement joins TRBV12-3 or TRBV12-4 to TRBJ2-1; D unresolved. This CDR3 comprises 13 residues. V shed 2 bases and J shed 6 bases, with 8 bases lying between them.

The V call is TRBV5-1, the J call TRBJ1-6, with 7 bases matching TRBD1. CDR1 SGHRS and CDR2 YFSETQ come from the germline V gene. V lost 4 bases, J lost 7 bases, and 8 bases stayed unmatched. The length of the CDR3 is 15 residues. CDR3 coding DNA: TGCGCCAGCAGCACCGGGACAGCTAACAATTCACCCCTCCACTTT. Protein product: CASSTGTANNSPLHF.

The chain uses TRBV19 and TRBJ1-1; D is unclear. The CDR3 runs to 13 residues. V lost 4 bases and J 3 bases, leaving 9 bases between the germline ends. Germline lookup yields CDR1 LNHDA and CDR2 SQIVND (reference sequence). CDR3: CASSSEGYTEAFF. The CDR3 DNA sequence: TGTGCCAGTAGTAGTGAGGGTTACACTGAAGCTTTCTTT.

The CDR3 reads CASSVSGTGGPFGYTF. CDR3 in DNA: TGTGCCAGCAGCGTCTCTGGGACAGGGGGCCCTTTTGGCTACACCTTC. The chain uses TRBV11-2 and TRBJ1-2; 12 bases match TRBD1. Unmatched junction bases numbered 11, after V lost 5 bases and J lost 7 bases. Germline CDR1 is SGHAT and CDR2 is FQNNGV. The CDR3 extends over 16 amino acids.